The clone carrying this TCR beta chain appeared a few times. TCRdb re-called the RACE reads through MiXCR, storing one row per CDR3 protein. This table holds 250,000 or so distinct CDR3 sequences, around 7.3% found once. V lost 2 bases, J lost 6 bases, and 7 bases lay in between. The CDR3 runs to 12 residues. Germline lookup yields CDR1 MNHEY and CDR2 SVGAGI. This sample is drawn from a study of human T cells and chemical hapten exposure. Time point: pre-sensitization, week 0. Treatment described: therapeutic diphenylcyclopropenone sensitization with weekly scalp DPC. This sequence originates from a young man with alopecia areata. Some clones in this sample may be carry-over from other donors' samples. Sequenced material: whole blood, taken in connection with sensitization to the hapten diphenylcyclopropenone (DPC). The chain is built from TRBV6-5 and TRBJ1-2; TRBD1 is a possible D gene (5 bases). The CDR3 here is CASSYEGNGYTF. CDR3 in DNA: TGTGCCAGCAGTTACGAGGGGAATGGCTACACCTTC.